The clone carrying this T cell receptor beta chain was seen ten or more times. TCRdb recomputed calls from the RT-PCR reads with MiXCR, one row per CDR3 protein. The profile shows about 520,000 distinct CDR3 sequences, 6.5% to 8% of them singletons. This record comes from a study of response to subunit inactivated influenza vaccine. Germline CDR1 reads LNHNV; CDR2 reads YYDKDF (reference sequence). The CDR3 runs 13 residues. V lost 8 bases, J lost 4 bases, and 12 bases lay in between. The receptor was derived from a man aged 50-75 years who received an inactivated influenza vaccine. This chain joins TRBV15 and TRBJ2-1, with D uncertain. The specimen was PBMCs from blood, collected around 25 months after vaccination. CDR3 amino acids: CATGVHVYNEQFF. DNA for the CDR3: TGTGCCACCGGCGTTCATGTGTACAATGAGCAGTTCTTC.